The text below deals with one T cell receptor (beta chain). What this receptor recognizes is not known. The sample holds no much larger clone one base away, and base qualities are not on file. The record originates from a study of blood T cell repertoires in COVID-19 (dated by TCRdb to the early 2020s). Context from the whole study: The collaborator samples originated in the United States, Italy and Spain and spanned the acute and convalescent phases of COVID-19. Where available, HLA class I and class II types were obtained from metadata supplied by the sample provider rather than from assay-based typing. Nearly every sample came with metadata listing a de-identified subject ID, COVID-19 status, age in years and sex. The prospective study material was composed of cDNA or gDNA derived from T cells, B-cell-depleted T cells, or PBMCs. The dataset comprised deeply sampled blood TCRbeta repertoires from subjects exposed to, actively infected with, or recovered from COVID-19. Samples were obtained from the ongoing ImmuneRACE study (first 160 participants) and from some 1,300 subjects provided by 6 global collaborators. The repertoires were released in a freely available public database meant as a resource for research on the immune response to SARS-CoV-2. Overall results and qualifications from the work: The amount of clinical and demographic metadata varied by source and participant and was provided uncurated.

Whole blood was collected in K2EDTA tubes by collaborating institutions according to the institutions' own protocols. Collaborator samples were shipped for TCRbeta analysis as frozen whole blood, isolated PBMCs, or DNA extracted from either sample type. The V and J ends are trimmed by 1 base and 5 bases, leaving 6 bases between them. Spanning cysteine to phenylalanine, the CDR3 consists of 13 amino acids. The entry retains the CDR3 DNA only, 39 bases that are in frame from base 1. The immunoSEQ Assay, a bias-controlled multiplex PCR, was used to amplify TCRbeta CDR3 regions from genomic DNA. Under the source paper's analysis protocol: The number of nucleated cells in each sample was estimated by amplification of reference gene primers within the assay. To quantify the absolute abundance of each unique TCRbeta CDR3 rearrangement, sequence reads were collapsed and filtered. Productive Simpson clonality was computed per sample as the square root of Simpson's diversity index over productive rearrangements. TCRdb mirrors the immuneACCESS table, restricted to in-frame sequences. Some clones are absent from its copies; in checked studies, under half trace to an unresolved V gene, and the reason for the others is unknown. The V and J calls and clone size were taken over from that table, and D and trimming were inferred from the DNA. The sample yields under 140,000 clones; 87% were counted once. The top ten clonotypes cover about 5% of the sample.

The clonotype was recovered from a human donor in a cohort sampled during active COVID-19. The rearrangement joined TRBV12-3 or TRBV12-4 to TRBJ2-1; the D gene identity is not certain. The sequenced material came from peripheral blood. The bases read TGTGCCAGCAGTTTAGGTTCTCACAATGAGCAGTTCTTC. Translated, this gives CASSLGSHNEQFF.